One and the same sample provided the 8 T cell receptor beta chains below, sequenced in a study of blood T cell repertoires in COVID-19. The data were produced by immunoSEQ multiplex PCR, yet TCRdb's version contains in-frame clones alone and is incomplete. Here the sample spans 200,000 or so clones, 70% to 90% being singletons. The sequenced sample consisted of peripheral blood. These receptors were collected from a man aged 50 to 60 with COVID-19, enrolled during active disease.

The chain has TRBV4-3 and TRBJ2-7; D is undetermined. CDR3 size: 15 residues. The germline V gene has CDR1 LGHNA and CDR2 YSLEER. The V end lost 0 bases, the J end lost 6 bases, and 15 bases lay between the germline ends. The CDR3 DNA follows: TGCGCCAGCAGCCAAGATCGCGCCCGGTTCGCCGAGCAGTACTTC. Protein product: CASSQDRARFAEQYF.

This clone appeared many times. The chain is built from TRBV7-2 and TRBJ1-1; no clear D gene. Trimming pared 2 bases from V and 6 bases from J, leaving 10 bases between. This CDR3 is built from 13 residues. CDR1 and CDR2 from the germline V gene are SGHTA and FQGNSA. CDR3 residues: CASSLSRLSEAFF. In nucleotides, the CDR3 is TGTGCCAGCAGCTTATCAAGACTCTCTGAAGCTTTCTTT.

This clone was counted a few times. The chain recombines TRBV30 with TRBJ1-1; tentative D call: TRBD1 (5 bases). The CDR3 is 12 residues long. Germline V gene lookup returns CDR1 GTSNPN and CDR2 SVGIG (reference sequence). The germline V and J ends were trimmed by 5 bases and 5 bases, with 12 bases remaining between them. This chain's CDR3 is CAWRAGLTEAFF. The CDR3 bases are TGTGCCTGGCGGGCGGGGCTTACTGAAGCTTTCTTT.

The rearrangement uses TRBV9 and TRBJ2-7; D is possibly TRBD1 (5 bases). CDR3 length equals 14 residues. V shed 3 bases and J shed 6 bases, with 16 bases lying between them. In germline, CDR1 is SGDLS, CDR2 YYNGEE. CDR3 loop: CASSATFQGSEQYF. The CDR3 DNA reads TGTGCCAGCAGCGCAACGTTCCAGGGTTCCGAGCAGTACTTC.

This sequence joins TRBV7-6 and TRBJ2-5; 14 nucleotides agree with TRBD2. The trim removed 1 base at V and 2 bases at J, leaving 0 bases unmatched. CDR1 and CDR2 (germline): SGHVS, FNYEAQ. The CDR3 has 16 amino acids. The CDR3 region is CASSLGLAGGQETQYF. CDR3 coding DNA: TGTGCCAGCAGCTTAGGACTAGCGGGGGGGCAAGAGACCCAGTACTTC.

This clone has only one observation. The chain combines TRBV2 with TRBJ1-1; 10 bases are a match to TRBD1. The J segment lost 4 bases and the V segment lost 4 bases, leaving 3 bases of the junction unmatched. CDR1 is SNHLY and CDR2 is FYNNEI in the germline V gene. CDR3 size: 14 residues. CDR3 region: CASSGQGAGTEAFF. In nucleotides, the CDR3 is TGTGCCAGCAGTGGACAGGGGGCCGGCACTGAAGCTTTCTTT.

On this clone: The junction does not match germline at one end; this may be a read error. This chain links TRBV2 with TRBJ1-1, with a tentative D call TRBD1 (5 bases). CDR3 size: 17 residues. The germline V gene has CDR1 SNHLY and CDR2 FYNNEI. The CDR3 protein is CANSATRGGGMNTEAFF. The CDR3 DNA sequence: TGTGCCAACAGTGCCACGAGGGGCGGGGGGATGAACACTGAAGCTTTCTTT.

The V gene is TRBV29-1, the J gene TRBJ2-3; a weak D match, TRBD2 (5 bases). CDR3 length: 13 residues. V was clipped by 7 bases and J by 2 bases, with 13 bases between them. Germline CDR1 and CDR2: SQVTM and ANQGSEA. The CDR3 coding sequence is TGCAGCGCTGCCCGAGGGCCCACAGATACGCAGTATTTT. It translates to CSAARGPTDTQYF.